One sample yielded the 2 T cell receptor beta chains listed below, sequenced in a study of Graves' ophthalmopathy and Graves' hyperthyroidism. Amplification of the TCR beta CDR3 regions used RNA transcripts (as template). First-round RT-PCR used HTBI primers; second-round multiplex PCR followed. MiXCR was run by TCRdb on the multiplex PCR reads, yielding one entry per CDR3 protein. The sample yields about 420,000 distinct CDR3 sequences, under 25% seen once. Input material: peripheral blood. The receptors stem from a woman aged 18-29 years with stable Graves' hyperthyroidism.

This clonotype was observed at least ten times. In nucleotides, the CDR3 is TGTGCCAGCAGTTGGGACGGCTCTGGAAACACCATATATTTT. Translating it yields CASSWDGSGNTIYF. This sequence joins TRBV6-2 or TRBV6-3 and TRBJ1-3, with D perhaps matching TRBD1 (5 bases). The CDR3 consists of 14 residues. Trimming removed 4 bases at V and 0 bases at J, with 7 bases between. The germline V gene has CDR1 MNHEY and CDR2 SVGEGT.

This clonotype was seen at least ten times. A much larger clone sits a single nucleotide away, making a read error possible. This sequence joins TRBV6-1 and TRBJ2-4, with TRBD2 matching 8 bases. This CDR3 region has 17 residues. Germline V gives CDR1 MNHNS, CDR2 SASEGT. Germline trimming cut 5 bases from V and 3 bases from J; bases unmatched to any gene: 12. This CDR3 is CASSHALTGTSKNIQYF. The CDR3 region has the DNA TGTGCCAGCAGTCACGCCCTCACCGGGACTAGCAAAAACATTCAGTACTTC.